This T cell receptor (beta chain) is from a study of human T cells and chemical hapten exposure. Study results and limitations: Versus controls, expanded TCRs had significantly more large CDR3 similarity clusters.

The V gene's germline CDR1 is MNHEY and CDR2 SVGEGT. The CDR3 consists of 13 residues. Trimming cost V 8 bases and J 2 bases; bases outside gene matches: 4. This clonotype was counted many times. The antigen is undetermined. The library attached unique molecular identifiers to individual cDNA molecules. MiXCR, applied by TCRdb to the RACE reads, yields one record per CDR3 protein. The table includes more than 70,000 distinct CDR3 sequences, approximately 10% detected once. Time point defined: patch test 3, about 24 weeks after DPC sensitization. Treatment noted: therapeutic diphenylcyclopropenone sensitization with weekly scalp DPC. Each patch-test visit's blood sample preceded patch application.

The V gene is TRBV6-2 or TRBV6-3, the J gene TRBJ2-3, with TRBD1 matching over 7 bases. The starting material was whole blood, obtained in connection with sensitization to the hapten diphenylcyclopropenone (DPC). This TCR was recovered from a woman aged 25 to 39 with alopecia areata. Some clones in this sample may be carry-over from other donors' samples. The CDR3: CASLDRDTDTQYF. The CDR3 DNA reads as TGTGCCAGCCTCGACAGGGACACAGATACGCAGTATTTT.